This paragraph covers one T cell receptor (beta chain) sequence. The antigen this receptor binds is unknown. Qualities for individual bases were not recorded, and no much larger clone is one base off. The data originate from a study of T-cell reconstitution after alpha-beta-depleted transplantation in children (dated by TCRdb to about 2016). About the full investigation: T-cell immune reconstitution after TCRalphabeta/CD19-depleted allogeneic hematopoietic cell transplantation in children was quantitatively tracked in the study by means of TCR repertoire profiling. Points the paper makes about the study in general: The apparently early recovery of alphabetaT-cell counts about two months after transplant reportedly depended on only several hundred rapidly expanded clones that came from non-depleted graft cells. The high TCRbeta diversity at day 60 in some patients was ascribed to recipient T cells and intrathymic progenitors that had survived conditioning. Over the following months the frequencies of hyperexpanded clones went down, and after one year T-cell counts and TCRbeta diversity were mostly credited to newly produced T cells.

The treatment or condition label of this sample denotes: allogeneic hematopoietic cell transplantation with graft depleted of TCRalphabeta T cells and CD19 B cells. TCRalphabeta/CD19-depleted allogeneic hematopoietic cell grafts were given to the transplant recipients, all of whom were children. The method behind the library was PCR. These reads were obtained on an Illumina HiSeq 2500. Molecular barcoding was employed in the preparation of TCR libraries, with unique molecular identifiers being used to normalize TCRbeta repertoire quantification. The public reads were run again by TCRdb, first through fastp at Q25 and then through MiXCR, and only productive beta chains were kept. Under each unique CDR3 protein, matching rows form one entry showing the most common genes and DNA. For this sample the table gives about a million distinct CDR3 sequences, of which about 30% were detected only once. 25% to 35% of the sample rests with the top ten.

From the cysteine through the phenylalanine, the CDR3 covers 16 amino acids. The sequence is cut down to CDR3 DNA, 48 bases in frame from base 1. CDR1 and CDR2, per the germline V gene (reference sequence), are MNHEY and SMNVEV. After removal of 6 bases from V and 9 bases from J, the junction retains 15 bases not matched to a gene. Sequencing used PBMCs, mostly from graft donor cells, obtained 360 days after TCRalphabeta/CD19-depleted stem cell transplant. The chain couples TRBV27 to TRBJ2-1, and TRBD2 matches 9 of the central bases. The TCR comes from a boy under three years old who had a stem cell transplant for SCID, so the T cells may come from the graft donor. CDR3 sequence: CASSHGGRGGRGEQFF. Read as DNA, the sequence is TGTGCCAGCAGCCATGGGGGGCGGGGGGGCAGAGGTGAGCAGTTCTTC.